This T cell receptor (beta chain) originates from a study of blood T cell repertoires in COVID-19. On the study more broadly: Samples came from the United States, Italy and Spain, spanning acute and convalescent COVID-19.

The germline V and J ends were trimmed by 2 bases and 8 bases, with 16 bases remaining between them. The CDR3 sequence is 15 residues long. Germline CDR1 is SGHTA and CDR2 is FQGTGA. In the original processing: It was from reference gene primer amplification that nucleated cell counts were estimated. TCRdb keeps only in-frame clones here, not all; method: immunoSEQ multiplex PCR. The V and J calls and clone size are taken from that table; D and trimming were inferred from the DNA. The sample includes 95,000 to 120,000 clones, more than 80% of them seen just once. This TCR was recovered from a woman aged 45-65 years with acute or convalescent COVID-19. Sequenced: peripheral blood. This chain uses TRBV7-3 with TRBJ2-1; possible D gene TRBD2, 7 bases. The CDR3: CASSLLGEGVDEQFF. CDR3 bases: TGTGCCAGCAGCTTATTAGGGGAGGGGGTCGATGAGCAGTTCTTC.